The table lists the clone carrying this T cell receptor beta chain with a count of one. Some clones are missing from TCRdb's copy, which holds only in-frame ones; the method was immunoSEQ multiplex PCR. This table holds about 120,000 clones, about 85% found once. The data were taken from a study of blood T cell repertoires in COVID-19. Looking at the study overall: Sites in the United States, Italy and Spain provided acute and convalescent COVID-19 samples.

V lost 3 bases, J lost 4 bases, and 12 bases lay in between. Germline loops: CDR1 MGHRA, CDR2 YSYEKL. CDR3 size: 15 residues. Specimen: peripheral blood. J is TRBJ1-4 and V is TRBV4-1; the D gene is possibly TRBD1 (5 bases). The receptor was derived from a man aged 35 to 55 with acute or convalescent COVID-19. The CDR3 DNA sequence: TGCGCCAGCAGCCACTCAGGGCCGTTTAATGAAAAACTGTTTTTT. Residues: CASSHSGPFNEKLFF.